This T cell receptor (beta chain) was recovered during a study of T cell changes during pregnancy in multiple sclerosis. This CDR3 region has 13 residues. Trimming removed 4 bases at V and 2 bases at J, with 8 bases between. CDR1 and CDR2 (germline): MNHNS, SASEGT. The repertoire was sequenced with immunoSEQ multiplex PCR; TCRdb's copy has only in-frame clones and lacks some. The sample records 80,000 to 100,000 clones, 85% to 95% being singletons. The TCR was taken from a female donor with multiple sclerosis, enrolled in a pregnancy study. The material sequenced was peripheral blood, taken in the first trimester of pregnancy. The chain links TRBV6-1 to TRBJ1-1; D is unresolved. The CDR3 loop reads CASSATGNTEAFF. In DNA, the CDR3 is TGTGCCAGCAGTGCTACGGGTAACACTGAAGCTTTCTTT.